Following are 9 T cell receptor beta chains from one sample sequenced in a study of T cells after yellow fever vaccination. TCRdb used MiXCR to reprocess the 5' RACE reads, holding one entry per CDR3 protein. The repertoire includes hundreds of thousands of distinct CDR3 sequences, approximately 19% of them detected once, and roughly a sixth sits in the top ten. Specimen: PBMCs, collected before the yellow fever booster vaccination. The receptors stem from a man between 18 and 29 years old who received the YFV17D yellow fever vaccine.

This clonotype was counted only a few times. The gene calls are TRBV5-1 and TRBJ2-5; either TRBD1 or TRBD2 may supply D (5 bases each). This CDR3 is 15 amino acids long. The germline V gene encodes CDR1 SGHRS and CDR2 YFSETQ. Deletions cut 4 bases from V and 5 bases from J, with 18 bases between. The CDR3 is CASSGGRGASETQYF. CDR3 coding DNA: TGCGCCAGCAGCGGTGGGAGAGGGGCGAGCGAGACCCAGTACTTC. The variable domain in full, with the rest retrieved from reference TRBV5-1 and TRBJ2-5, is KAGVTQTPRYLIKTRGQQVTLSCSPISGHRSVSWYQQTPGQGLQFLFEYFSETQRNKGNFPGRFSGRQFSNSRSEMNVSTLELGDSALYLCASSGGRGASETQYFGPGTRLLVL.

V gene TRBV25-1 combines with J gene TRBJ1-4; D not resolved. The CDR3 runs to 11 residues. The ends were cut back, 5 bases at V and 8 bases at J, with 6 bases in the middle. Germline V gene lookup returns CDR1 MGHDK and CDR2 SYGVNS. For the CDR3, the DNA is TGTGCCAGCAGTCCACGAGAAAAACTGTTTTTT. This sequence encodes CASSPREKLFF.

This clonotype was counted only a few times. This chain uses TRBV5-6 with TRBJ2-1, with D possibly being TRBD1 (6 bases). Trimming took off 7 bases at V and 5 bases at J, with 19 bases between the two ends. Germline V gene lookup returns CDR1 SGHDT and CDR2 YYEEEE. CDR3 length: 15 amino acids. CDR3 residues: CASGLQGNRNNEQFF. Here the CDR3 DNA reads TGTGCCAGCGGATTACAGGGAAACAGGAACAATGAGCAGTTCTTC.

This clonotype was seen only a few times. This chain joins TRBV3-1 and TRBJ2-7; TRBD1 aligns across 8 bases. The germline V gene has CDR1 LGHDT and CDR2 YNNKEL (reference sequence). V shed 4 bases, J shed 12 bases, and the junction held 8 bases outside the gene matches. This CDR3 has 12 residues. CDR3 region: CASSRSDRAVYF. CDR3 coding DNA: TGTGCCAGCAGCCGGTCGGACAGGGCAGTGTACTTC.

The genes are TRBV7-3 and TRBJ2-7; unclear D gene. CDR1 is SGHTA and CDR2 is FQGTGA in the germline V gene. V lost 5 bases and J lost 0, with 8 bases in between. This CDR3 contains 13 residues. CDR3 DNA: TGTGCCAGCAGCCCGAGCCTCTCCTACGAGCAGTACTTC. Amino acids: CASSPSLSYEQYF.

V gene TRBV20-1 combines with J gene TRBJ2-1, with a tentative D call TRBD1 (6 bases). Trimming removed 3 bases from V and 6 bases from J, with 18 bases in between. There are 15 residues in the CDR3. CDR1 and CDR2 (germline): DFQATT, SNEGSKA (reference sequence). As DNA, the CDR3 is TGCAGTGCTAGGGCCCCCAGGGGTTTTTTCAATGAGCAGTTCTTC. Protein sequence: CSARAPRGFFNEQFF.

This clonotype was counted only a few times. The J gene is TRBJ2-5, the V gene TRBV7-2; perhaps TRBD2 as D (7 bases). CDR1 and CDR2 (germline): SGHTA, FQGNSA. V lost 4 bases, J lost 3 bases, and 21 bases lay in between. The CDR3 is 17 residues long. CDR3 DNA: TGTGCCAGCAGCTCCCACCGGTCGAGGGGGGGCGAAGAGACCCAGTACTTC. Its protein product is CASSSHRSRGGEETQYF.

This clonotype was found a few times. The V call is TRBV27, the J call TRBJ2-1; unclear D gene. Per germline, CDR1 MNHEY and CDR2 SMNVEV (reference sequence). The CDR3 sequence is 14 residues long. V lost 1 base and J lost 5, with 9 bases in between. CDR3 amino acids: CASSLYSRNNEQFF. The CDR3 DNA sequence: TGTGCCAGCAGTTTATATTCCCGCAACAATGAGCAGTTCTTC.

V usage is TRBV4-2 and J usage is TRBJ2-3, with 9 bases lining up with TRBD1. Germline V gene lookup returns CDR1 LGHNA and CDR2 YNFKEQ. J was trimmed by 4 bases and V by 0 bases; bases with no gene match: 8. The CDR3 length is 17 residues. CDR3 sequence reads: CASSQDWDRDPPDTQYF. The CDR3 coding sequence is TGTGCCAGCAGCCAAGATTGGGACAGGGATCCCCCAGATACGCAGTATTTT.